The 25 T cell receptor beta chains below all came from one sample that was sequenced in a study of cytomegalovirus exposure and HLA in healthy donors. Clones were read by immunoSEQ multiplex PCR, and TCRdb kept only the in-frame ones, dropping some. The data show under 150,000 clones, about 88% seen once. The sequenced material came from PBMCs. Receptor source: a man in his late teens or twenties in good health and CMV-seropositive.

The chain couples TRBV19 to TRBJ2-3, with D possibly matching TRBD1 (7 bases). This CDR3 is built from 15 residues. The V end was cut by 4 bases, the J end by 4 bases, with 15 bases between. From germline, CDR1 is LNHDA and CDR2 SQIVND (reference sequence). The CDR3 DNA follows: TGTGCCAGTAGTAAGGTCGGCAGGGGGGCAGATACGCAGTATTTT. It specifies CASSKVGRGADTQYF.

This clone was found once. This chain links TRBV5-1 with TRBJ2-1; the match to TRBD2 covers 13 bases. This CDR3 has 15 amino acids. Germline CDR1 reads SGHRS; CDR2 reads YFSETQ. J lost 8 bases, V lost 1 base, and 3 bases had no gene match. This CDR3 is CASSLLGLAGDEQFF. CDR3 nucleotides: TGCGCCAGCAGCTTGCTTGGACTAGCGGGAGATGAGCAGTTCTTC.

This clone was observed once. The CDR3 here is CASSLGTGAVSREQYF. CDR3 DNA: TGCGCCAGCAGCTTGGGGACAGGGGCGGTATCCCGCGAGCAGTACTTC. This chain connects TRBV5-1 to TRBJ2-7; 9 nucleotides line up with TRBD1. V lost 0 bases to trimming and J lost 6 bases; unmatched junction nucleotides: 10. The CDR3 has 16 amino acids. Germline V gives CDR1 SGHRS, CDR2 YFSETQ. Using reference TRBV5-1 and TRBJ2-7 for the parts outside the CDR3, the full variable domain is KAGVTQTPRYLIKTRGQQVTLSCSPISGHRSVSWYQQTPGQGLQFLFEYFSETQRNKGNFPGRFSGRQFSNSRSEMNVSTLELGDSALYLCASSLGTGAVSREQYFGPGTRLTVT.

The CDR3 region is CASSSGTAETAFF. CDR3 nucleotide sequence: TGCGCCAGCAGCTCAGGGACAGCTGAAACGGCTTTCTTT. The V gene is TRBV5-1, the J gene TRBJ1-1; 7 bases are a match to TRBD1. The CDR3 has 13 amino acids. CDR1 is SGHRS and CDR2 is YFSETQ in the germline V gene. V was clipped by 3 bases and J by 11 bases; unmatched bases: 10.

The CDR3 DNA reads as TGCGCCAGCAGCCAAACTCAGGGCCTCAATCAGCCCCAGCATTTT. Encoded protein: CASSQTQGLNQPQHF. V gene TRBV4-1 combines with J gene TRBJ1-5; maybe TRBD1 (5 bases). Germline-derived CDR1 and CDR2 are MGHRA and YSYEKL. CDR3 length: 15 amino acids. Trimming pared 2 bases from V and 3 bases from J, leaving 11 bases between.

The V and J genes are TRBV18 and TRBJ2-1, with TRBD2 matching over 10 bases. The CDR3 spans 15 residues. Per germline, CDR1 KGHSH and CDR2 LQKENI. V lost 1 base and J lost 9; bases outside the gene matches: 6. The CDR3 bases are TGTGCCAGCTCACCACGAACTAGCGGGAACGGTGAGCAGTTCTTC. Its translation is CASSPRTSGNGEQFF.

The chain couples TRBV11-1 to TRBJ2-3, with D maybe TRBD1 (5 bases). V lost 4 bases and J lost 5, with 16 bases in between. Germline assignment: CDR1 SGHAT and CDR2 FQDESV (reference sequence). The CDR3 is 15 residues long. The CDR3 loop reads CASSSTGLRLDTQYF. CDR3 coding DNA: TGTGCCAGCAGCTCCACAGGATTACGGTTAGATACGCAGTATTTT.

This clone was recorded a few times. V and J are TRBV5-4 and TRBJ2-2, with D perhaps matching TRBD2 (6 bases). CDR1 is SGHNT and CDR2 is YYREEE in the germline V gene (reference sequence). Trimming cost V 4 bases and J 6 bases, with 13 bases left between them. The CDR3 is 14 amino acids. In DNA form, the CDR3 reads TGTGCCAGCAGCCTTGGCGGGAAGTCCGGGGAGCTGTTTTTT. Translated, it gives CASSLGGKSGELFF.

V gene TRBV2 combines with J gene TRBJ1-2; tentatively, D is TRBD1 (5 bases). V was trimmed by 1 base and J by 3 bases, leaving 12 bases between them. The germline V gene encodes CDR1 SNHLY and CDR2 FYNNEI. The CDR3 has 15 residues. Written as DNA, the CDR3 is TGTGCCAGCAGTGAAGACGGGGGAGGGCACTATGGCTACACCTTC. Translated, it gives CASSEDGGGHYGYTF.

The V and J genes are TRBV19 and TRBJ1-1; maybe TRBD1 (5 bases). Deletions cut 5 bases from V and 5 bases from J, with 9 bases between. Germline CDR1 is LNHDA and CDR2 is SQIVND (reference sequence). This CDR3 contains 12 residues. CDR3 DNA: TGTGCCAGTAGTGGAGGGGTAACTGAAGCTTTCTTT. Translating it yields CASSGGVTEAFF.

In its sample, this clone was seen a few times. The J gene is TRBJ1-1, the V gene TRBV14, with 7 bases that match TRBD1. Germline assignment: CDR1 SGHDN and CDR2 FVKESK. This CDR3 is 16 amino acids long. Trimming cost V 4 bases and J 1 base; bases outside gene matches: 9. The CDR3 bases are TGTGCCAGCAGCCCCCGCCCCAGACAGGGGAACACTGAAGCTTTCTTT. Translating it yields CASSPRPRQGNTEAFF.

Only a few counts were recorded for this clone. This chain connects TRBV6-1 to TRBJ1-1; tentatively, D is TRBD1 (5 bases). This CDR3 is 14 amino acids long. Germline values: CDR1 MNHNS, CDR2 SASEGT. V lost 6 bases and J 5 bases, leaving 16 bases between the germline ends. The CDR3 here is CASSPEHHRTEAFF. CDR3 in DNA: TGTGCCAGCAGCCCTGAACATCACAGGACTGAAGCTTTCTTT.

The J gene is TRBJ2-6, the V gene TRBV2; D uncertain. Trimming took off 5 bases at V and 4 bases at J, with 12 bases between the two ends. CDR1 is SNHLY, CDR2 FYNNEI, per germline. The CDR3 is 15 amino acids. The CDR3 here is CASSLDTRGANVLTF. The CDR3 nucleotides are TGTGCCAGCAGTCTAGATACGAGGGGGGCCAACGTCCTGACTTTC.

Only a few counts were recorded for this clone. V gene TRBV6-5 combines with J gene TRBJ2-7; 11 bases line up with TRBD1. In germline, CDR1 is MNHEY, CDR2 SVGAGI. The CDR3 has 15 residues. V dropped 2 bases and J dropped 2; count of bases not matched to a gene: 2. The DNA for the CDR3 is TGTGCCAGCAGTTACCGGGGACAGGGGGCCTACGAGCAGTACTTC. Translating it yields CASSYRGQGAYEQYF.

This rearrangement joins TRBV7-2 to TRBJ2-7; possibly TRBD2 for D (6 bases). Trimming took off 5 bases at V and 4 bases at J, with 15 bases between the two ends. Germline assignment: CDR1 SGHTA and CDR2 FQGNSA. This CDR3 spans 14 amino acids. For the CDR3, the DNA is TGTGCCAGCAGCCACGGGACTGGATCATACGAGCAGTACTTC. Translation gives CASSHGTGSYEQYF.

As for this clone: Relative to the germline gene, one junction end is altered; a read error may explain this. The chain joins TRBV6-6 to TRBJ2-7, with D possibly called TRBD1 or TRBD2 (5 bases each). This CDR3 comprises 13 residues. Germline lookup yields CDR1 MNHNY and CDR2 SVGAGI (reference sequence). The chain's CDR3 is CASTYGAAYEQYF. Here the CDR3 DNA reads TGTGCCAGCACTTACGGGGCAGCCTACGAGCAGTACTTC.

This rearrangement joins TRBV9 to TRBJ2-3, with no clear D. The CDR3 totals 13 residues. Trimming removed 3 bases at V and 9 bases at J, with 14 bases between. Germline V gene data show CDR1 as SGDLS and CDR2 as YYNGEE. CDR3 coding DNA: TGTGCCAGCAGCGGCCCACGGGTGGTAACGCAGTATTTT. Amino acids: CASSGPRVVTQYF.

This sequence joins TRBV13 and TRBJ2-7; D uncertain. Per the germline V gene, CDR1 is PRHDT and CDR2 is FYEKMQ (reference sequence). The ends were cut back, 0 bases at V and 1 base at J, with 10 bases in the middle. The CDR3 sequence is 15 residues long. The CDR3 DNA reads TGTGCCAGCAGCTTAGGGACTTTACTTTCCTACGAGCAGTACTTC. Translating it yields CASSLGTLLSYEQYF. The complete variable domain, with remaining parts taken from reference TRBV13 and TRBJ2-7, reads AAGVIQSPRHLIKEKRETATLKCYPIPRHDTVYWYQQGPGQDPQFLISFYEKMQSDKGSIPDRFSAQQFSDYHSELNMSSLELGDSALYFCASSLGTLLSYEQYFGPGTRLTVT.

The chain has TRBV7-3 and TRBJ2-6, with D tentatively TRBD1 (5 bases). Deletions cut 5 bases from V and 0 bases from J, with 23 bases between. There are 20 residues in the CDR3. CDR1 SGHTA and CDR2 FQGTGA come from the germline V gene. The chain's CDR3 is CASSQRSWTPARSGANVLTF. The CDR3 DNA is TGTGCCAGCAGCCAGAGGTCCTGGACACCCGCCCGCTCTGGGGCCAACGTCCTGACTTTC.

The chain links TRBV18 to TRBJ1-4; the match to TRBD1 covers 9 bases. CDR3 length: 16 residues. The V and J ends lost 3 bases and 5 bases, in that order; junction bases with no gene match: 7. Germline V gene lookup returns CDR1 KGHSH and CDR2 LQKENI. The CDR3 loop reads CASSPQGQGENEKLFF. The CDR3 coding sequence is TGTGCCAGCTCACCTCAGGGACAGGGCGAAAATGAAAAACTGTTTTTT.

In this sample, this clone turned up a few times. The gene calls are TRBV2 and TRBJ1-2, with 9 bases aligning to TRBD1. J gave up 10 bases and V 3 bases, and 9 bases lay outside the gene matches. The CDR3 contains 14 residues. The germline V gene encodes CDR1 SNHLY and CDR2 FYNNEI. In DNA form, the CDR3 reads TGTGCCAGCAGTGACCCGGGACAGGGATGGATCTACACCTTC. Its protein product is CASSDPGQGWIYTF. The full variable domain, completed using reference TRBV2 and TRBJ1-2, is EPEVTQTPSHQVTQMGQEVILRCVPISNHLYFYWYRQILGQKVEFLVSFYNNEISEKSEIFDDQFSVERPDGSNFTLKIRSTKLEDSAMYFCASSDPGQGWIYTFGSGTRLTVV.

The chain has TRBV9 and TRBJ2-3; 15 bases map to TRBD2. There are 16 residues in the CDR3. Germline V lookup: CDR1 SGDLS, CDR2 YYNGEE. With 4 bases clipped from V and 7 bases from J, the junction kept 7 bases outside the gene matches. The CDR3 DNA reads as TGTGCCAGCAGCCCACGGACTAGCGGGGGGGCAAATACGCAGTATTTT. It encodes CASSPRTSGGANTQYF.

This clone was detected once. The chain combines TRBV9 with TRBJ2-3; TRBD2 is a possible D gene (6 bases). The V end was cut by 3 bases, the J end by 2 bases, with 13 bases between. Germline V CDR1 and CDR2: SGDLS, YYNGEE. The CDR3 runs to 15 residues. CDR3 DNA sequence: TGTGCCAGCAGCGGAGCCGGGGGAACCACAGATACGCAGTATTTT. Amino acid sequence: CASSGAGGTTDTQYF.

V gene TRBV4-1 combines with J gene TRBJ2-3; tentative D call: TRBD2 (6 bases). The V gene's germline CDR1 is MGHRA and CDR2 YSYEKL. The CDR3 extends over 15 amino acids. The V end lost 0 bases, the J end lost 9 bases, and 16 bases lay between the germline ends. Here the CDR3 reads CASSQEYGRPGTQYF. The CDR3 nucleotides read TGCGCCAGCAGCCAAGAGTACGGGAGACCGGGCACGCAGTATTTT.

The chain couples TRBV7-9 to TRBJ1-5, with TRBD1 as a possible D gene (5 bases). CDR1 and CDR2 from the germline V gene are SEHNR and FQNEAQ (reference sequence). The ends were cut back, 5 bases at V and 4 bases at J, with 12 bases in the middle. This CDR3 contains 14 residues. CDR3 protein: CASSPGLDNQPQHF. The CDR3 bases are TGTGCCAGCAGCCCGGGACTCGATAATCAGCCCCAGCATTTT.